What follows are 5 T cell receptor beta chains derived from one specimen sequenced in a study of blood T cell repertoires in COVID-19. TCRdb keeps only in-frame clones here, not all; method: immunoSEQ multiplex PCR. The data hold 60,000 to 85,000 clones, with 90% observed a single time. Sample: peripheral blood. Source of these receptors: a middle-aged man with acute or convalescent COVID-19.

V is TRBV18 and J is TRBJ2-3; no clear D. The CDR3 length is 15 residues. Looked up from germline, CDR1 is KGHSH and CDR2 is LQKENI. Trimming took 6 bases from V and 2 from J, leaving 15 bases between them. CDR3 DNA: TGTGCCAGCTCGGAACGCGACAAACTCACAGATACGCAGTATTTT. This sequence encodes CASSERDKLTDTQYF.

Written as DNA, the CDR3 is TGCGCCAGCAGTGAGAGTACTAGCGGGCCTATAAATGAGCAGTTCTTC. Amino acids: CASSESTSGPINEQFF. The chain carries TRBV10-1 and TRBJ2-1; 9 positions agree with TRBD2. V trimming: 2 bases; J trimming: 7 bases; junction bases outside the gene matches: 9. There are 16 residues in the CDR3. CDR1 is WNHNN and CDR2 is SYGVQD in the germline V gene (reference sequence).

The chain is built from TRBV7-3 and TRBJ2-5; 10 bases are shared with TRBD2. The V gene's germline CDR1 is SGHTA and CDR2 FQGTGA. CDR3 length equals 17 residues. Trimming at V came to 5 bases and at J to 1 base, leaving 10 bases not matched to a gene. CDR3 loop: CASSPQRTSGPQETQYF. CDR3 in DNA: TGTGCCAGCAGCCCCCAACGGACTAGCGGTCCCCAAGAGACCCAGTACTTC.

This rearrangement joins TRBV19 to TRBJ2-2; D is ambiguous. Trimming cost V 8 bases and J 1 base, with 17 bases left between them. Germline V gives CDR1 LNHDA, CDR2 SQIVND (reference sequence). The length of the CDR3 is 16 residues. The CDR3 loop reads CASLPFGTGNTGELFF. The CDR3 nucleotides read TGTGCCAGTCTCCCATTTGGCACGGGGAACACCGGGGAGCTGTTTTTT.

This clone was seen a single time. This chain connects TRBV18 to TRBJ1-2; maybe TRBD1 (5 bases). The CDR3 contains 13 residues. The V and J ends lost 6 bases and 12 bases respectively, with 20 bases between them. Germline V gene data show CDR1 as KGHSH and CDR2 as LQKENI. The CDR3 nucleotides are TGTGCCAGCTCCCTCACAGAGGGAGGGGTTGACACCTTC. Encoded protein: CASSLTEGGVDTF.